One and the same sample provided the 22 T cell receptor beta chains below, sequenced in a study of control samples from healthy donors and cancer patients. Clones were read by immunoSEQ multiplex PCR, and TCRdb kept only the in-frame ones, dropping some. The data hold 80,000 or so clones, with 85% to 95% observed a single time. The specimen sequenced was blood. The receptors originated from a woman aged 40 to 50 in good health.

This chain uses TRBV18 with TRBJ1-2, with 8 bases identical to TRBD1. The CDR3 extends over 14 amino acids. The junction had 0 bases not matched to a gene; V was cut back by 3 bases and J by 0 bases. Germline V lookup: CDR1 KGHSH, CDR2 LQKENI. The chain's CDR3 is CASSPTGANYGYTF. CDR3 DNA: TGTGCCAGCTCACCGACAGGGGCTAACTATGGCTACACCTTC.

The chain is built from TRBV11-1 and TRBJ1-1, with unresolved D. The germline gives CDR1 SGHAT, CDR2 FQDESV (reference sequence). The CDR3 is 13 residues long. V gave up 5 bases and J gave up 1 base, with 8 bases separating them. This chain's CDR3 is CASSPIENTEAFF. The CDR3 DNA follows: TGTGCCAGCAGCCCCATAGAGAACACTGAAGCTTTCTTT.

This rearrangement joins TRBV6-5 to TRBJ1-1; 8 bases are a match to TRBD1. The CDR3 contains 14 residues. Per germline, CDR1 MNHEY and CDR2 SVGAGI. V shed 6 bases, J shed 2 bases, and the junction held 5 bases outside the gene matches. CDR3 sequence reads: CASRIGQGNTEAFF. The CDR3 nucleotides read TGTGCCAGCAGGATTGGACAGGGTAACACTGAAGCTTTCTTT.

This chain uses TRBV3-1 (or the pseudogene TRBV3-2) with TRBJ2-4; no clear D gene. The CDR3 has 13 amino acids. Germline CDR1 and CDR2: LGHDT and YNNKEL (reference sequence). Trimming left V 7 bases short and J 2 bases short, with 9 bases between. The CDR3 DNA reads TGTGCCAGCACTCCGGGCACCAAAAACATTCAGTACTTC. As protein: CASTPGTKNIQYF.

The chain carries TRBV7-2 and TRBJ1-2; unclear D gene. The length of the CDR3 is 16 residues. Germline V CDR1 and CDR2: SGHTA, FQGNSA. V lost 5 bases and J 0 bases, leaving 16 bases between the germline ends. The CDR3 reads CASSASPAATNYGYTF. CDR3 sequence (DNA): TGTGCCAGCAGCGCCTCGCCGGCAGCCACTAACTATGGCTACACCTTC.

This CDR3 is CASSSSSNQPQHF. The CDR3 region has the DNA TGTGCCAGCAGCTCCTCTAGCAATCAGCCCCAGCATTTT. The V call is TRBV7-9, the J call TRBJ1-5; D not certain. Germline V gives CDR1 SEHNR, CDR2 FQNEAQ (reference sequence). This CDR3 has 13 amino acids. Trimming took off 4 bases at V and 0 bases at J, with 4 bases between the two ends.

A few counts support this clone. The chain is built from TRBV24-1 and TRBJ2-1, with D possibly matching TRBD2 (6 bases). The germline CDR1 and CDR2 sequences are KGHDR and SFDVKD. Trimming cost V 1 base and J 7 bases, with 19 bases left between them. The CDR3 totals 17 residues. CDR3 in amino acids: CATSDLGRRGRPNEQFF. The CDR3, as DNA: TGTGCCACCAGTGATTTAGGACGTCGGGGGAGGCCAAATGAGCAGTTCTTC.

Only one count was recorded for this clone. This sequence joins TRBV5-1 and TRBJ2-3; possibly TRBD2 for D (5 bases). Germline V gives CDR1 SGHRS, CDR2 YFSETQ. The CDR3 loop spans 14 amino acids. The germline V and J ends were trimmed by 3 bases and 0 bases, with 8 bases remaining between them. DNA for the CDR3: TGCGCCAGCAGCTCTACGGGGAGCACAGATACGCAGTATTTT. Its translation is CASSSTGSTDTQYF. Drawing the rest from reference TRBV5-1 and TRBJ2-3, the complete variable domain is KAGVTQTPRYLIKTRGQQVTLSCSPISGHRSVSWYQQTPGQGLQFLFEYFSETQRNKGNFPGRFSGRQFSNSRSEMNVSTLELGDSALYLCASSSTGSTDTQYFGPGTRLTVL.

This chain links TRBV28 with TRBJ2-2; 8 positions agree with TRBD2. J was trimmed by 6 bases and V by 5 bases; bases with no gene match: 8. Germline CDR1 reads MDHEN; CDR2 reads SYDVKM. CDR3 length: 15 residues. The CDR3 protein is CASSPPGGAAGELFF. In DNA, the CDR3 is TGTGCCAGCAGTCCACCCGGGGGGGCTGCCGGGGAGCTGTTTTTT.

This chain joins TRBV30 and TRBJ2-1, with 10 bases identical to TRBD2. Germline CDR1 and CDR2: GTSNPN and SVGIG (reference sequence). The length of the CDR3 is 16 residues. Trimming cost V 1 base and J 4 bases; bases outside gene matches: 7. The CDR3 DNA reads TGTGCCTGGAGTGAATGGACTAGCGGTAAATACAATGAGCAGTTCTTC. Translation: CAWSEWTSGKYNEQFF.

The chain recombines TRBV10-2 with TRBJ2-7, with 8 bases fitting TRBD1. This CDR3 is built from 14 residues. V lost 4 bases and J lost 5; bases outside the gene matches: 7. Germline loops: CDR1 WSHSY, CDR2 SAAADI. The CDR3 here is CASSVQGQGHEQYF. The DNA for the CDR3 is TGCGCCAGCAGTGTGCAAGGACAGGGCCACGAGCAGTACTTC.

The rearrangement uses TRBV7-8 and TRBJ2-1; 8 bases match TRBD2. Germline loops: CDR1 SGHVS, CDR2 FQNEAQ. Germline trimming cut 4 bases from V and 2 bases from J; bases unmatched to any gene: 4. CDR3 size: 15 residues. CDR3 sequence reads: CASSSTSGAYNEQFF. The CDR3 coding sequence is TGTGCCAGCAGCTCCACTAGCGGAGCCTACAATGAGCAGTTCTTC.

This clone was seen just once. V usage is TRBV14 and J usage is TRBJ2-1; D is possibly TRBD2 (6 bases). V was cut by 1 base and J by 9 bases, with 22 bases left in between. Germline values: CDR1 SGHDN, CDR2 FVKESK. This CDR3 is built from 17 residues. CDR3 DNA sequence: TGTGCCAGCAGCCAAGTTCACGGGGGACGTTTCAGAGGTGAGCAGTTCTTC. Translated, it gives CASSQVHGGRFRGEQFF.

The chain links TRBV10-1 to TRBJ1-5; D possibly corresponds to TRBD1 (5 bases). CDR1 is WNHNN, CDR2 SYGVQD, per germline (reference sequence). V was trimmed by 4 bases and J by 4 bases, leaving 14 bases between them. The CDR3 has 15 amino acids. The DNA for the CDR3 is TGCGCCAGCAGTGGGGGCCTCTCGGTAAATCAGCCCCAGCATTTT. It translates to CASSGGLSVNQPQHF.

The chain uses TRBV19 and TRBJ1-1; no reliable D call. CDR1 LNHDA and CDR2 SQIVND come from the germline V gene (reference sequence). CDR3 size: 13 residues. V gave up 5 bases and J gave up 7 bases, with 14 bases separating them. CDR3 in DNA: TGTGCCAGTAGTGAACAGAGACTCGGTGAAGCTTTCTTT. Amino acids: CASSEQRLGEAFF.

This chain uses TRBV12-5 with TRBJ1-1; a weak D match, TRBD1 (5 bases). Germline loops: CDR1 LGHNT, CDR2 FRNRAP. Deletions cut 1 base from V and 10 bases from J, with 10 bases between. This CDR3 contains 12 residues. CDR3 nucleotide sequence: TGTGCTAGTGGTTTGGGGCAGGGAAGAGCTTTCTTT. This sequence encodes CASGLGQGRAFF.

The V call is TRBV2, the J call TRBJ1-5; no clear D. The CDR3 is 14 residues long. The V gene's germline CDR1 is SNHLY and CDR2 FYNNEI. With 2 bases removed from V and 5 bases from J, the gap between germline ends came to 10 bases. CDR3 loop: CASSELGGHQPQHF. CDR3 DNA: TGTGCCAGCAGTGAATTGGGCGGGCATCAGCCCCAGCATTTT.

This sequence joins TRBV5-1 and TRBJ1-2; D is unresolved. Germline lookup yields CDR1 SGHRS and CDR2 YFSETQ. The CDR3 covers 14 residues. Trimming stripped 7 bases from V and 0 bases from J, with 13 bases between. The DNA of the CDR3 is TGCGCCAGCTCTCCGGGCCAAGCTAACTATGGCTACACCTTC. Residues: CASSPGQANYGYTF. The variable domain in full, with the rest retrieved from reference TRBV5-1 and TRBJ1-2, is KAGVTQTPRYLIKTRGQQVTLSCSPISGHRSVSWYQQTPGQGLQFLFEYFSETQRNKGNFPGRFSGRQFSNSRSEMNVSTLELGDSALYLCASSPGQANYGYTFGSGTRLTVV.

The rearrangement uses TRBV3-1 (or the pseudogene TRBV3-2) and TRBJ2-1; D may be TRBD1 (5 bases). Germline assignment: CDR1 LGHDT and CDR2 YNNKEL (reference sequence). The CDR3 runs 13 residues. The V end lost 3 bases, the J end lost 10 bases, and 13 bases lay between the germline ends. CDR3 DNA: TGTGCCAGCAGCCACATTACAGGAAAGGAGCAGTTCTTC. This sequence encodes CASSHITGKEQFF.

CDR3 amino acids: CASSQAGMGLYEQYF. In DNA form, the CDR3 reads TGCGCCAGCAGCCAGGCGGGGATGGGCCTCTACGAGCAGTACTTC. V and J are TRBV10-1 and TRBJ2-7; D may be TRBD2 (6 bases). This CDR3 contains 15 residues. V was shortened by 6 bases and J by 3 bases, with 18 bases between the two germline ends. CDR1 is WNHNN, CDR2 SYGVQD, per germline (reference sequence).

The V and J genes are TRBV3-1 (or the pseudogene TRBV3-2) and TRBJ1-5, with D hard to call. With 1 base removed from V and 7 bases from J, the gap between germline ends came to 14 bases. This CDR3 spans 15 amino acids. Germline loops: CDR1 LGHDT, CDR2 YNNKEL (reference sequence). The CDR3 DNA sequence: TGTGCCAGCAGCCAAGTTGGAGGCACTAGCCAGCCCCAGCATTTT. Protein: CASSQVGGTSQPQHF.

This rearrangement joins TRBV4-1 to TRBJ2-7, with D unresolved. Trimming stripped 4 bases from V and 9 bases from J, with 16 bases between. The CDR3 runs 13 residues. The V gene's germline CDR1 is MGHRA and CDR2 YSYEKL. The CDR3 loop is CASSPPLTRGQYF. For the CDR3, the DNA is TGCGCCAGCAGCCCCCCGTTGACTCGAGGGCAGTACTTC.